This T cell receptor beta chain came from a study of shared clonotypes between healthy human individuals. The naive CD8 population came from CD45RO-negative cells selected for CCR7, without terminally differentiated effector memory CD45RA+ cells. Libraries were prepared by immunoSEQ multiplex PCR; TCRdb keeps only in-frame clonotypes and omits some of them. The table includes around 2.1 million clones, roughly 91% detected once. CDR3 length equals 14 residues. The germline V gene encodes CDR1 LNHDA and CDR2 SQIVND (reference sequence). J gave up 6 bases and V 4 bases, and 9 bases lay outside the gene matches.

The receptor's source is a man between 18 and 35 years old in good health. Some clones in this sample may be carry-over from other donors' samples. The sequenced material came from naive CD8+ T cells from PBMCs. V is TRBV19 and J is TRBJ2-7; TRBD1 aligns across 7 bases. CDR3 nucleotide sequence: TGTGCCAGTAGTACGCGGACAGGCCCAACCGAGCAGTACTTC. Translating gives CASSTRTGPTEQYF.